This TCR beta chain was documented in a study of cytomegalovirus exposure and HLA in healthy donors. On this clone itself: Its target is not known.

Regarding the study as a whole: High specificity and sensitivity for cytomegalovirus status were reported for the classifier. Rare sequences made up most TCRs, while some public TCRs were found in many donors.

Vbeta (60) and Jbeta (13) primers were used in the PCR. Some clones are missing from TCRdb's copy, which holds only in-frame ones; the method was immunoSEQ multiplex PCR. The profile shows just under 250,000 clones, 82% of them singletons. Those who donated were healthy bone marrow donors. Looked up from germline, CDR1 is MGHRA and CDR2 is YSYEKL. V was shortened by 4 bases and J by 3 bases, with 13 bases between the two germline ends. The CDR3 runs to 15 residues. The J gene is TRBJ1-5, the V gene TRBV4-1; D is uncertain. Specimen: PBMCs. This TCR came from a middle-aged woman in good health and CMV-seropositive. The CDR3: CASSLIDYNNQPQHF. CDR3 sequence (DNA): TGCGCCAGCAGCCTCATAGACTATAACAATCAGCCCCAGCATTTT.